Listed below are T cell receptor beta chains from one sample, sequenced in a study of identifying expanded T cells in peripheral blood. Sequenced by immunoSEQ multiplex PCR; TCRdb stores in-frame clones only, minus some. The sample contains 100,000 to 150,000 clones, approximately 86% of which appear only once. Sequencing input: blood. The source is a person aged 18 to 75 in good health. CDR3s include the opening cysteine and the closing phenylalanine or tryptophan. A D gene is named only where the DNA matches it firmly. Size is omitted from some rows. Given values are once, few, many or a class for expanded clones.

cdr3_nt: TGTGCCAGCAGTTTAGTAACAGGGGGCGGGAATGAGCAGTTCTTC
cdr3_aa: CASSLVTGGGNEQFF
j_call: TRBJ2-1
clone_size: once
d_call: TRBD1
v_call: TRBV28

cdr3_nt: TGTGCCAGCGGGAGGGGCCAGTCCTCCTACAATGAGCAGTTCTTC
cdr3_aa: CASGRGQSSYNEQFF
j_call: TRBJ2-1
clone_size: -
d_call: TRBD2
v_call: TRBV6-1

cdr3_nt: TGTGCCAGCGTGCGGGGCGCGACTAATGAAAAACTGTTTTTT
cdr3_aa: CASVRGATNEKLFF
j_call: TRBJ1-4
clone_size: -
d_call: -
v_call: TRBV6-6

cdr3_nt: TGTGCCAGCAGTTATGTGAACACTGAAGCTTTCTTT
cdr3_aa: CASSYVNTEAFF
j_call: TRBJ1-1
clone_size: few
d_call: -
v_call: TRBV28

cdr3_nt: TGTGCCAGCAGCTACAGGGATGGAAAGACCCAGTACTTC
cdr3_aa: CASSYRDGKTQYF
j_call: TRBJ2-5
clone_size: -
d_call: -
v_call: TRBV11-3

cdr3_nt: TGTGCCAGCAGTTTCCCCGGGGTGGTAGCGGGAGGATTCTCCTACGAGCAGTACTTC
cdr3_aa: CASSFPGVVAGGFSYEQYF
j_call: TRBJ2-7
clone_size: -
d_call: TRBD2
v_call: TRBV28

cdr3_nt: TGTGCCAGCAGTTTCGGACCCGACGGGGAGCAGTACTTC
cdr3_aa: CASSFGPDGEQYF
j_call: TRBJ2-7
clone_size: -
d_call: -
v_call: TRBV27

cdr3_nt: TGTGCCAGCACCCCGGCGGGGACTAGCGGTTTCTACGAGCAGTACTTC
cdr3_aa: CASTPAGTSGFYEQYF
j_call: TRBJ2-7
clone_size: -
d_call: TRBD2
v_call: TRBV28

cdr3_nt: TGTGCCAGCAGTTTCCCGGGACAGGGGGCGTTCGAGCAGTACTTC
cdr3_aa: CASSFPGQGAFEQYF
j_call: TRBJ2-7
clone_size: -
d_call: TRBD1
v_call: TRBV6-6

cdr3_nt: TGCAGCGTTGAAGACGAGGGGGTCGTCACTGAAGCTTTCTTT
cdr3_aa: CSVEDEGVVTEAFF
j_call: TRBJ1-1
clone_size: -
d_call: -
v_call: TRBV29-1

cdr3_nt: TGTGCCACCAGCAGAGCCAGCCGGGAGACCCAGTACTTC
cdr3_aa: CATSRASRETQYF
j_call: TRBJ2-5
clone_size: -
d_call: -
v_call: TRBV15

cdr3_nt: TGTGCCAGCAGCTTGGAAGCGGGAGGGAACAATGAGCAGTTCTTC
cdr3_aa: CASSLEAGGNNEQFF
j_call: TRBJ2-1
clone_size: -
d_call: TRBD2
v_call: TRBV5-4

cdr3_nt: TGTGCCAGCAGTCCGCTCGTTGGGGGCTCAGATACGCAGTATTTT
cdr3_aa: CASSPLVGGSDTQYF
j_call: TRBJ2-3
clone_size: -
d_call: -
v_call: TRBV27

cdr3_nt: TGTGCCAGCAGCTCCCCTGACTATAATTCACCCCCCCACTTT
cdr3_aa: CASSSPDYNSPPHF
j_call: TRBJ1-6
clone_size: -
d_call: -
v_call: TRBV7-2

cdr3_nt: TGTGCCAGCAGTGCCCCGATGGATGAGCAGTTCTTC
cdr3_aa: CASSAPMDEQFF
j_call: TRBJ2-1
clone_size: -
d_call: -
v_call: TRBV25-1

cdr3_nt: TGTGCCAGCAGTGAAGTCGGAGGGGGGGACGAGCAGTACTTC
cdr3_aa: CASSEVGGGDEQYF
j_call: TRBJ2-7
clone_size: -
d_call: -
v_call: TRBV6-1

cdr3_nt: TGTGCCAGCAGCCGGACGGAGAATTCACCCCTCCACTTT
cdr3_aa: CASSRTENSPLHF
j_call: TRBJ1-6
clone_size: once
d_call: -
v_call: TRBV7-3

cdr3_nt: TGTGCCAGCAGCCAAGAGAGGACACCCGCCTACGAGCAGTACTTC
cdr3_aa: CASSQERTPAYEQYF
j_call: TRBJ2-7
clone_size: -
d_call: -
v_call: TRBV4-2

cdr3_nt: TGTGCCAGCAGCTGGCCGGATACGCAGTATTTT
cdr3_aa: CASSWPDTQYF
j_call: TRBJ2-3
clone_size: -
d_call: -
v_call: TRBV7-9

cdr3_nt: TGTGCCAGCAGTGAAGAACAGGGGGCCAAAGAGACCCAGTACTTC
cdr3_aa: CASSEEQGAKETQYF
j_call: TRBJ2-5
clone_size: -
d_call: TRBD1
v_call: TRBV2

cdr3_nt: TGTGCCAGTAGTCAGGGCGGACGAGTCAACTATGGCTACACCTTC
cdr3_aa: CASSQGGRVNYGYTF
j_call: TRBJ1-2
clone_size: -
d_call: -
v_call: TRBV19

cdr3_nt: TGTGCCAGCAGACGGGACTTACAAGAGACCCAGTACTTC
cdr3_aa: CASRRDLQETQYF
j_call: TRBJ2-5
clone_size: -
d_call: -
v_call: TRBV6-6

cdr3_nt: TGTGCCAGCAGTTACATTGGGACAGGGGCAAGGGAGACCCAGTACTTC
cdr3_aa: CASSYIGTGARETQYF
j_call: TRBJ2-5
clone_size: -
d_call: TRBD1
v_call: TRBV6-5

cdr3_nt: TGTGCCAGCAGTTACTCGAGGCCTTCCTCTGGAAACACCATATATTTT
cdr3_aa: CASSYSRPSSGNTIYF
j_call: TRBJ1-3
clone_size: few
d_call: -
v_call: TRBV6-5

cdr3_nt: TGTGCCAGCAGCACATCTAGCACCTACGAGCAGTACTTC
cdr3_aa: CASSTSSTYEQYF
j_call: TRBJ2-7
clone_size: -
d_call: -
v_call: TRBV7-2

cdr3_nt: TGTGCCAGTAGTATGCCGGGACAGGACCCCTACGAGCAGTACTTC
cdr3_aa: CASSMPGQDPYEQYF
j_call: TRBJ2-7
clone_size: -
d_call: TRBD1
v_call: TRBV19

cdr3_nt: TGTGCCACCCGGCCGACTTTCACAACTAATGAAAAACTGTTTTTT
cdr3_aa: CATRPTFTTNEKLFF
j_call: TRBJ1-4
clone_size: few
d_call: -
v_call: TRBV6-5

cdr3_nt: TGTGCCAGCAGCTTAGCGCCCTCTCGGGCAGGGAGCACTGAAGCTTTCTTT
cdr3_aa: CASSLAPSRAGSTEAFF
j_call: TRBJ1-1
clone_size: -
d_call: -
v_call: TRBV7-2

cdr3_nt: TGTGCCAGCAATGGAATACAGGGTCGGGGCAACTATGGCTACACCTTC
cdr3_aa: CASNGIQGRGNYGYTF
j_call: TRBJ1-2
clone_size: -
d_call: -
v_call: TRBV6-6

cdr3_nt: TGTGCCAGCAGCTTAACTAGCGGGAGGGCCGGGGACGGGGAGCTGTTTTTT
cdr3_aa: CASSLTSGRAGDGELFF
j_call: TRBJ2-2
clone_size: -
d_call: TRBD2
v_call: TRBV11-2

cdr3_nt: TGTGCCAGCAGCCAAGCCGCCCGGACGGAGGAGCAGTTCTTC
cdr3_aa: CASSQAARTEEQFF
j_call: TRBJ2-1
clone_size: -
d_call: -
v_call: TRBV4-2

cdr3_nt: TGTGCCAGCAGCCAAGATTGGAGGCAAACCTACACAGATACGCAGTATTTT
cdr3_aa: CASSQDWRQTYTDTQYF
j_call: TRBJ2-3
clone_size: -
d_call: -
v_call: TRBV4-2

cdr3_nt: TGTGCCAGCTCACCAACCGGGACAGGGGTTGTTGGCTACACCTTC
cdr3_aa: CASSPTGTGVVGYTF
j_call: TRBJ1-2
clone_size: -
d_call: TRBD1
v_call: TRBV18

cdr3_nt: TGCGCCACCGCTCATATGATGACCTACGAGCAGTACTTC
cdr3_aa: CATAHMMTYEQYF
j_call: TRBJ2-7
clone_size: -
d_call: -
v_call: TRBV10-2

cdr3_nt: TGCGCCAGCAGGCCCAGTCAGGGTTTTGTTTCAGATACGCAGTATTTT
cdr3_aa: CASRPSQGFVSDTQYF
j_call: TRBJ2-3
clone_size: -
d_call: -
v_call: TRBV5-1

cdr3_nt: TGCGCCAGCAGCCAAGTCCAGGGGTCTCTGTTCTTC
cdr3_aa: CASSQVQGSLFF
j_call: TRBJ2-1
clone_size: -
d_call: -
v_call: TRBV4-3

cdr3_nt: TGTGCCAGCAGCCTGACTAGCTCAACAGATACGCAGTATTTT
cdr3_aa: CASSLTSSTDTQYF
j_call: TRBJ2-3
clone_size: -
d_call: TRBD2
v_call: TRBV14

cdr3_nt: TGTGCCATCAGTGAGTCGGTGGGATTACAGCCCCAGCATTTT
cdr3_aa: CAISESVGLQPQHF
j_call: TRBJ1-5
clone_size: -
d_call: -
v_call: TRBV10-3

cdr3_nt: TGTGCCAGCAGTCCCTCGGACGGGAACTCTGGGGCCAACGTCCTGACTTTC
cdr3_aa: CASSPSDGNSGANVLTF
j_call: TRBJ2-6
clone_size: -
d_call: -
v_call: TRBV27

cdr3_nt: TGCGCCAGCAGCCAAGATAGATATACGCAGTATTTT
cdr3_aa: CASSQDRYTQYF
j_call: TRBJ2-3
clone_size: -
d_call: -
v_call: TRBV4-3

cdr3_nt: TGTGCCAGCAGTTACTCGCAGGGGAGGGAGCAGTTCTTC
cdr3_aa: CASSYSQGREQFF
j_call: TRBJ2-1
clone_size: -
d_call: -
v_call: TRBV6-6

cdr3_nt: TGTGCCAGCAGCTTGGTCAGCACAGATACGCAGTATTTT
cdr3_aa: CASSLVSTDTQYF
j_call: TRBJ2-3
clone_size: -
d_call: -
v_call: TRBV5-4

cdr3_nt: TGCGCCAGCAGCTCGGGTACCGCAGGAGAGACCCAGTACTTC
cdr3_aa: CASSSGTAGETQYF
j_call: TRBJ2-5
clone_size: -
d_call: -
v_call: TRBV5-1

cdr3_nt: TGTGCCAGCAGTTCTGACAGGGTGAGCGAAAAACTGTTTTTT
cdr3_aa: CASSSDRVSEKLFF
j_call: TRBJ1-4
clone_size: -
d_call: TRBD1
v_call: TRBV6-5

cdr3_nt: TGTGCCAGCAGCTTGGTCGATAATCCATTACAAGAGACCCAGTACTTC
cdr3_aa: CASSLVDNPLQETQYF
j_call: TRBJ2-5
clone_size: -
d_call: -
v_call: TRBV5-6

cdr3_nt: TGTGCCAGCAGTGACTCGAAGGACTTTAAAAACATTCAGTACTTC
cdr3_aa: CASSDSKDFKNIQYF
j_call: TRBJ2-4
clone_size: once
d_call: -
v_call: TRBV6-4

cdr3_nt: TGTGCCAGCAGCTTAGCCTCCTCCGGAAACACCATATATTTT
cdr3_aa: CASSLASSGNTIYF
j_call: TRBJ1-3
clone_size: -
d_call: -
v_call: TRBV7-6

cdr3_nt: TGCAGCGTTGAACGGGGGACCCAGTACTTC
cdr3_aa: CSVERGTQYF
j_call: TRBJ2-5
clone_size: -
d_call: -
v_call: TRBV29-1

cdr3_nt: TGTGCCAGTACCGACTCGCCAGGGGACACTGAAGCTTTCTTT
cdr3_aa: CASTDSPGDTEAFF
j_call: TRBJ1-1
clone_size: -
d_call: -
v_call: TRBV19

cdr3_nt: TGTGCCAGCAGCTTAGGGCTAGCGGGGGACAATGAGCAGTTCTTC
cdr3_aa: CASSLGLAGDNEQFF
j_call: TRBJ2-1
clone_size: -
d_call: TRBD2
v_call: TRBV11-3

cdr3_nt: TGTGCCAGCAGCTTAGTAACAGGGGTTGGCTACACCTTC
cdr3_aa: CASSLVTGVGYTF
j_call: TRBJ1-2
clone_size: -
d_call: TRBD1
v_call: TRBV7-9

cdr3_nt: TGTGCCAGCAGCTCCCGACTAGCGGGAGTCCTTCTGTACTTC
cdr3_aa: CASSSRLAGVLLYF
j_call: TRBJ2-7
clone_size: -
d_call: TRBD2
v_call: TRBV11-2

cdr3_nt: TGTGCCAGCAGCCTAGGGGCCCTGGGGCACATTCAGTACTTC
cdr3_aa: CASSLGALGHIQYF
j_call: TRBJ2-4
clone_size: -
d_call: -
v_call: TRBV14

cdr3_nt: TGTGCCAGCAGTTTGGGACAGGGGGTCCGAACTAATGAAAAACTGTTTTTT
cdr3_aa: CASSLGQGVRTNEKLFF
j_call: TRBJ1-4
clone_size: many
d_call: TRBD1
v_call: TRBV28

cdr3_nt: TGTGCCAGCAGCTTAGTCCAAGGGCAAGGAGGCAGGGGCACTGAAGCTTTCTTT
cdr3_aa: CASSLVQGQGGRGTEAFF
j_call: TRBJ1-1
clone_size: -
d_call: -
v_call: TRBV11-2